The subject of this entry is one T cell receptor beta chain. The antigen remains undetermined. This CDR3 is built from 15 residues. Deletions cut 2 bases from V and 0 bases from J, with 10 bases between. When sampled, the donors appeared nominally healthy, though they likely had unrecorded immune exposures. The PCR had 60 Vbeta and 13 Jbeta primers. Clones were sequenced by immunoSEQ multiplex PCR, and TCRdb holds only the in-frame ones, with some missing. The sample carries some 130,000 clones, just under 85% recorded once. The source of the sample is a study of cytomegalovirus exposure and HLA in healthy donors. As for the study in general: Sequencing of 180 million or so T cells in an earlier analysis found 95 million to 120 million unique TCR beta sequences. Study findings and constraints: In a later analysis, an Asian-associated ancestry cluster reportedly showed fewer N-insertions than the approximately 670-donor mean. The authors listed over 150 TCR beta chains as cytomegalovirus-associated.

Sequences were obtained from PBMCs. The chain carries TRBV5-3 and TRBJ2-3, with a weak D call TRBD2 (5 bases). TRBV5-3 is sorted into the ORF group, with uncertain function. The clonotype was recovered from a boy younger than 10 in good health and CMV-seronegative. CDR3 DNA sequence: TGTGCCAGAAGCTTCAAGAGGGCCAGCACAGATACGCAGTATTTT. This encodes CARSFKRASTDTQYF.